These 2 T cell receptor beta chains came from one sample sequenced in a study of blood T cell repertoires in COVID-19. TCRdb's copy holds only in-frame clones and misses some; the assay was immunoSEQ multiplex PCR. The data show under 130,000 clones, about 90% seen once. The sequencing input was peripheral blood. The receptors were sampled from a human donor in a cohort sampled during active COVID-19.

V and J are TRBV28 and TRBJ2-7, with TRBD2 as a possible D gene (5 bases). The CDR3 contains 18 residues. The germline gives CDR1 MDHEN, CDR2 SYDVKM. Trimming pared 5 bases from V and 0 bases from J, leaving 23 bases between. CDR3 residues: CASSISNEGRIGSYEQYF. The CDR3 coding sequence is TGTGCCAGCAGTATATCGAACGAGGGCAGGATTGGCTCCTACGAGCAGTACTTC.

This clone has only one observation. The CDR3 sequence is CASSATGDTGELFF. CDR3 bases: TGTGCCAGCAGTGCGACAGGGGACACCGGGGAGCTGTTTTTT. The chain has TRBV28 and TRBJ2-2; 8 bases are shared with TRBD1. The CDR3 totals 14 residues. CDR1 is MDHEN and CDR2 is SYDVKM in the germline V gene. After removal of 5 bases from V and 3 bases from J, the junction contained 2 bases not matched to a gene.